Listed here is a single TCR beta chain. Its antigen is unknown. Germline V gives CDR1 LNHDA, CDR2 SQIVND (reference sequence). There are 14 residues in the CDR3. Between the trimmed V and J ends, which lost 3 bases and 0 bases, there was a span of 8 bases. This record comes from a study of OX40 agonist ivuxolimab in advanced cancers. Study in general: Under the entry rules, prior anti-PD-1, anti-PD-L1 or anti-CTLA-4 therapy was allowed, and roughly 39% had some. Study-wide results and caveats: The authors did not determine the antigen specificity of the expanded peripheral T cells. Low levels of normalized T-cell clonal expansion also appeared in some nonresponders.

TCRdb's copy holds only in-frame clones and misses some; the assay was immunoSEQ multiplex PCR. The sample contains tens of thousands of clones, 65% to 85% of which appear only once. The sequenced sample was CD4+ or CD8+ T cells sorted from blood, obtained in a trial of the OX40 agonist ivuxolimab. The TCR comes from an adult with an advanced solid tumor such as melanoma, head and neck, liver or kidney cancer. The rearrangement uses TRBV19 and TRBJ1-1; the D is unclear. CDR3 in amino acids: CASSMPSVNTEAFF. CDR3 DNA sequence: TGTGCCAGTAGTATGCCTTCGGTGAACACTGAAGCTTTCTTT.